These T cell receptor beta chains were read from a single sample in a study of T cell clones after liver transplantation. Here immunoSEQ multiplex PCR was the method, and the copy in TCRdb shows in-frame clones only, minus some. Seen here are 68,000 or so clones, more than 85% observed once, and the top ten hold 0.75% to 1%. Sequenced material: CD4+ T cells from blood, taken around 25 months after liver transplant. The receptors come from a human patient who received a liver transplant. Among the T cells, some may be from the graft donor. Both conserved end residues are part of each CDR3. The order of the fields is CDR3 protein, CDR3 DNA, clone size, D gene, J gene, CDR3 length, V gene. D genes are given only for firm matches. Rows give clone size only sometimes, using once, few, many, or a class for an expanded clone.

CASSFQTSGTVNTGELFF TGTGCTAGCAGCTTTCAGACTAGCGGGACGGTCAACACCGGGGAGCTGTTTTTT - TRBD2 TRBJ2-2 18 TRBV7-7
CASSPSPGTSGDNEQFF TGTGCCAGCAGCCCTTCCCCCGGGACTAGCGGGGACAATGAGCAGTTCTTC few TRBD2 TRBJ2-1 17 TRBV9
CASSLSGKALF TGTGCCAGCAGCTTATCGGGGAAGGCACTCTTC - - TRBJ1-2 11 TRBV11-3
CASSVGNTEAFF TGTGCCAGCAGTGTGGGGAACACTGAAGCTTTCTTT - - TRBJ1-1 12 TRBV28
CASYRVGANVLTF TGTGCCAGCTACAGGGTTGGGGCCAACGTCCTGACTTTC - - TRBJ2-6 13 TRBV27
CASSEAPRTGLTQYF TGTGCCAGCAGTGAAGCACCCCGGACAGGGTTGACCCAGTACTTC once TRBD1 TRBJ2-5 15 TRBV6-1
CASSGGPGGYTF TGTGCCAGCAGTGGGGGCCCTGGGGGCTACACCTTC once - TRBJ1-2 12 TRBV2
CASSPGRAGAEAFF TGTGCCAGCTCACCAGGGAGGGCAGGGGCTGAAGCTTTCTTT - - TRBJ1-1 14 TRBV18
CASSGTGETQYF TGTGCCAGCAGTGGGACAGGGGAGACCCAGTACTTC - TRBD1 TRBJ2-5 12 TRBV2
CATSSVGGTNEKLFF TGTGCCACCAGCAGTGTCGGCGGGACTAATGAAAAACTGTTTTTT - - TRBJ1-4 15 TRBV15
CASSYRGGNQPQHF TGTGCCAGCAGTTACAGGGGGGGCAATCAGCCCCAGCATTTT - TRBD1 TRBJ1-5 14 TRBV27
CASGPDSLSNQPQHF TGTGCTAGTGGACCGGACTCTCTTAGCAATCAGCCCCAGCATTTT - - TRBJ1-5 15 TRBV12-5
CASSLMGQIETQYF TGCGCCAGCAGCTTGATGGGGCAGATAGAGACCCAGTACTTC - - TRBJ2-5 14 TRBV5-1
CASGLTSEQDTQYF TGCGCCAGCGGGTTGACTAGCGAGCAAGATACGCAGTATTTT once TRBD2 TRBJ2-3 14 TRBV5-1
CASSLGVGRQAKNIQYF TGTGCCAGCAGCTTAGGCGTAGGGAGGCAAGCCAAAAACATTCAGTACTTC - - TRBJ2-4 17 TRBV7-2
CASTKLAGEFAEQFF TGTGCCAGCACCAAACTAGCGGGAGAATTCGCTGAGCAGTTCTTC - TRBD2 TRBJ2-1 15 TRBV7-3
CASSGEIGGTEAFF TGTGCCAGCAGTGGAGAAATTGGGGGCACTGAAGCTTTCTTT - - TRBJ1-1 14 TRBV25-1
CASSYPGQGGAYEQYF TGTGCCAGCAGCTACCCCGGACAGGGGGGAGCCTACGAGCAGTACTTC - TRBD1 TRBJ2-7 16 TRBV11-2
CASSLASAGVAHEQYF TGTGCCAGCAGCTTAGCGTCTGCGGGAGTGGCCCACGAGCAGTACTTC medium-sized TRBD2 TRBJ2-7 16 TRBV7-9
CASSQDRTGQADYEQYF TGTGCCAGCAGCCAAGATCGAACAGGGCAAGCCGACTACGAGCAGTACTTC - - TRBJ2-7 17 TRBV4-2
CASSLDLERLSSYEQYF TGTGCCAGCAGCTTAGATCTGGAGAGGCTGAGCTCCTACGAGCAGTACTTC - - TRBJ2-7 17 TRBV11-3
CASSFGEYPDTQYF TGCGCCAGCAGCTTCGGGGAGTACCCAGATACGCAGTATTTT - - TRBJ2-3 14 TRBV5-1
CASRQTRSPLGEQYF TGTGCCAGCAGGCAGACCCGGTCTCCCCTCGGGGAGCAGTACTTC - - TRBJ2-7 15 TRBV6-5
CASSLQVLGEQYF TGTGCCAGCAGTTTACAGGTTCTGGGCGAGCAGTACTTC once - TRBJ2-7 13 TRBV28
CASSLFHRGANTGELFF TGTGCCAGCAGCTTGTTTCACAGGGGAGCGAACACCGGGGAGCTGTTTTTT - TRBD1 TRBJ2-2 17 TRBV5-6
CATSRGGVYGYTF TGTGCCACCAGCAGAGGAGGGGTCTATGGCTACACCTTC once - TRBJ1-2 13 TRBV15
CASSRTGISYEQYF TGTGCCAGCAGCAGGACCGGAATCTCCTACGAGCAGTACTTC - - TRBJ2-7 14 TRBV11-3
CAISEMRNTIYF TGTGCCATCAGTGAGATGCGGAACACCATATATTTT - - TRBJ1-3 12 TRBV10-3
CASSVATSMNEQYF TGTGCCAGCAGCGTAGCCACTAGTATGAACGAGCAGTACTTC - - TRBJ2-7 14 TRBV9
CASSFMASNEQFF TGTGCCAGCAGCTTCATGGCTTCCAATGAGCAGTTCTTC - - TRBJ2-1 13 TRBV5-6
CASSVNTGELFF TGTGCCAGCAGCGTGAACACCGGGGAGCTGTTTTTT - - TRBJ2-2 12 TRBV9
CASTSTDTQYF TGTGCCAGCACGAGCACAGATACGCAGTATTTT - - TRBJ2-3 11 TRBV2
CASSLDSSSYEQYF TGCGCCAGCAGCTTGGACTCTAGCTCCTACGAGCAGTACTTC - - TRBJ2-7 14 TRBV5-1
CASSLGSGRARETQYF TGTGCCAGCAGCTTGGGTAGCGGGAGGGCACGGGAGACCCAGTACTTC - TRBD2 TRBJ2-5 16 TRBV5-6
CASSFTVTDTQYF TGTGCCAGTAGTTTTACCGTTACAGATACGCAGTATTTT once - TRBJ2-3 13 TRBV19
CASSIGGLNTDTQYF TGTGCCAGTAGTATTGGGGGACTAAACACAGATACGCAGTATTTT - TRBD2 TRBJ2-3 15 TRBV19
CASSLGRGKIGLALYEQYF TGTGCCAGCAGCTTAGGGAGGGGTAAAATTGGACTAGCACTCTACGAGCAGTACTTC - TRBD2 TRBJ2-7 19 TRBV11-2
CASSLRLAIKNTGELFF TGTGCCAGCAGCTTACGTCTAGCAATAAAAAACACCGGGGAGCTGTTTTTT - - TRBJ2-2 17 TRBV7-2
CASSFAKLNQPQHF TGTGCCAGCAGTTTCGCCAAACTCAATCAGCCCCAGCATTTT - - TRBJ1-5 14 TRBV28
CASSLTTTHAGELFF TGCGCCAGCAGCTTGACCACAACCCACGCCGGGGAGCTGTTTTTT - - TRBJ2-2 15 TRBV5-1
CASSYPTSVANTEAFF TGTGCCAGCAGTTATCCGACTTCCGTCGCGAACACTGAAGCTTTCTTT once - TRBJ1-1 16 TRBV6-5
CASSPETSALTGELFF TGTGCCAGCAGCCCCGAAACTAGCGCCCTCACCGGGGAGCTGTTTTTT - TRBD2 TRBJ2-2 16 TRBV7-3
CASSLSVGGERGYTF TGTGCTAGCAGCTTAAGCGTAGGGGGTGAGAGGGGCTACACCTTC - - TRBJ1-2 15 TRBV11-2
CASSNDRGEETQYF TGTGCCAGCAGCAACGACAGGGGAGAAGAGACCCAGTACTTC - TRBD1 TRBJ2-5 14 TRBV7-9
CASSFVMDAEETQYF TGTGCCAGCAGTTTTGTGATGGATGCGGAAGAGACCCAGTACTTC - - TRBJ2-5 15 TRBV6-5
CASSHPGGDNEQFF TGTGCCAGCAGTCACCCAGGTGGAGACAATGAGCAGTTCTTC - - TRBJ2-1 14 TRBV7-9
CASSFKGGDTGELFF TGCGCCAGCAGCTTCAAGGGGGGAGACACCGGGGAGCTGTTTTTT - - TRBJ2-2 15 TRBV5-1
CASSSSGWDYEQYF TGTGCCAGCAGTTCCTCAGGCTGGGACTACGAGCAGTACTTC - - TRBJ2-7 14 TRBV28